Here is one TCR beta chain with its context. Antigen: not known. This sample is part of a study of response to subunit inactivated influenza vaccine. From the RT-PCR reads, TCRdb called clonotypes with MiXCR, one entry per CDR3 protein. The data hold roughly 710,000 distinct CDR3 sequences, with 14% observed a single time. The CDR3 extends over 14 amino acids. The germline V gene has CDR1 LGHDT and CDR2 YNNKEL (reference sequence). V was clipped by 6 bases and J by 6 bases, with 18 bases between them. Study results and limitations: A suggestion made by the authors is that each seasonal influenza vaccination recruits few new T cells.

The sample here was PBMCs from blood, taken 14 days before vaccination. The rearrangement uses TRBV3-1 and TRBJ2-7; D is perhaps TRBD1 or TRBD2 (5 bases each). The clonotype was recovered from a man in his forties or fifties who received an inactivated influenza vaccine. CDR3 DNA: TGTGCCAGCAGACCTCAGGGTGGAGGCAGCGAGCAGTACTTC. This gives the protein CASRPQGGGSEQYF.